The 15 T cell receptor beta chains presented below share a single source sample, sequenced in a study of blood T cell repertoires in COVID-19. Here immunoSEQ multiplex PCR was the method, and the copy in TCRdb shows in-frame clones only, minus some. The sample lists about 130,000 clones, around 87% seen once, with 3.6% in the top ten. Sequencing was done on a sample of peripheral blood. The source of these receptors is a woman aged 60-70 years with acute or convalescent COVID-19.

CDR3 DNA sequence: TGTGCCAGCAGTTTCTACTCGACTAGCGGAGCCTACGAGCAGTACTTC. Its translation: CASSFYSTSGAYEQYF. The rearrangement joins TRBV27 to TRBJ2-7; 9 positions agree with TRBD2. The CDR3 has 16 residues. The germline gives CDR1 MNHEY, CDR2 SMNVEV (reference sequence). With 3 bases clipped from V and 2 bases from J, the junction kept 8 bases outside the gene matches.

The chain is built from TRBV7-2 and TRBJ2-5; tentative D call: TRBD1 (5 bases). The CDR3 spans 14 residues. Germline lookup yields CDR1 SGHTA and CDR2 FQGNSA. V was pared by 5 bases and J by 3 bases, with 13 bases between. The CDR3 coding sequence is TGTGCCAGCAGCCAGCCTTACAGGAAAGAGACCCAGTACTTC. Translating it yields CASSQPYRKETQYF.

This chain links TRBV15 with TRBJ2-7; 9 bases are shared with TRBD1. Germline V lookup: CDR1 LNHNV, CDR2 YYDKDF (reference sequence). The CDR3 sequence is 15 residues long. With V trimmed by 5 bases and J by 5 bases, 10 bases remained unmatched. The CDR3 DNA sequence: TGTGCCACCAGCGTCGACCCCCGGGACAGGGACGAGCAGTACTTC. Its protein product is CATSVDPRDRDEQYF.

The chain recombines TRBV11-3 with TRBJ2-1, with D perhaps TRBD2 (6 bases). Germline V gene lookup returns CDR1 SGHNT and CDR2 YENEEA. The CDR3 has 15 residues. The V and J ends lost 0 bases and 6 bases respectively, with 12 bases between them. CDR3 DNA: TGTGCCAGCAGCTTAGATACTCTAGCGATCAATGAGCAGTTCTTC. The encoded protein is CASSLDTLAINEQFF.

The chain has TRBV19 and TRBJ1-5; D gene unclear. With 4 bases removed from V and 3 bases from J, the gap between germline ends came to 13 bases. Germline assignment: CDR1 LNHDA and CDR2 SQIVND (reference sequence). This CDR3 comprises 15 residues. The CDR3 DNA follows: TGTGCCAGTAGTACCGTGGAGACGAACAATCAGCCCCAGCATTTT. The encoded protein is CASSTVETNNQPQHF. The whole variable domain, filled in from reference TRBV19 and TRBJ1-5, reads DGGITQSPKYLFRKEGQNVTLSCEQNLNHDAMYWYRQDPGQGLRLIYYSQIVNDFQKGDIAEGYSVSREKKESFPLTVTSAQKNPTAFYLCASSTVETNNQPQHFGDGTRLSIL.

CDR3 residues: CASSPQGIGNQPQHF. The DNA for the CDR3 is TGTGCCAGCTCACCTCAGGGAATAGGCAATCAGCCCCAGCATTTT. This chain connects TRBV18 to TRBJ1-5; possibly TRBD1 for D (5 bases). The V end was cut by 3 bases, the J end by 2 bases, with 11 bases between. This CDR3 is 15 amino acids long. The germline gives CDR1 KGHSH, CDR2 LQKENI.

The rearrangement joins TRBV5-1 to TRBJ1-2; perhaps TRBD1 as D (6 bases). The germline V gene encodes CDR1 SGHRS and CDR2 YFSETQ. CDR3 length: 14 residues. Trimming shortened V by 4 bases and J by 8 bases, and 18 bases separated the two germline ends. This CDR3 reads CASSPPTGMAGYTF. CDR3 in DNA: TGCGCCAGCAGCCCTCCAACAGGGATGGCCGGCTACACCTTC.

The rearrangement links TRBV28 to TRBJ1-5; no clear D. With 6 bases removed from V and 1 base from J, the gap between germline ends came to 4 bases. In germline, CDR1 is MDHEN, CDR2 SYDVKM. The length of the CDR3 is 12 residues. CDR3 amino acids: CASRLSNQPQHF. CDR3 in DNA: TGTGCCAGCAGACTCAGCAATCAGCCCCAGCATTTT.

The genes are TRBV6-5 and TRBJ1-1; tentative D call: TRBD1 (6 bases). The V gene lost 6 bases and the J gene lost 1 base, with 15 bases spanning the gap. Looked up from germline, CDR1 is MNHEY and CDR2 is SVGAGI. This CDR3 has 15 residues. CDR3 loop: CASSSIRGGNTEAFF. For the CDR3, the DNA is TGTGCCAGCAGCTCGATAAGAGGGGGGAACACTGAAGCTTTCTTT.

This chain joins TRBV12-3 or TRBV12-4 and TRBJ1-1, with TRBD1 matching 8 bases. The CDR3 contains 13 residues. Trimming removed 6 bases from V and 5 bases from J; junction bases left unmatched: 5. The CDR3, as DNA: TGTGCCAGCAGGACAGGGGCGCATACTGAAGCTTTCTTT. It encodes CASRTGAHTEAFF.

This chain joins TRBV5-1 and TRBJ2-1; TRBD2 agrees at 13 bases. CDR3 length: 16 residues. Trimming removed 0 bases from V and 7 bases from J; junction bases left unmatched: 4. The germline V gene has CDR1 SGHRS and CDR2 YFSETQ. CDR3 protein: CASSLVGTSGMNEQFF. The DNA of the CDR3 is TGCGCCAGCAGCTTGGTCGGGACTAGCGGGATGAATGAGCAGTTCTTC.

The chain joins TRBV6-5 to TRBJ1-2, with no clear D. The CDR3 is 15 residues long. Trimming removed 2 bases at V and 0 bases at J, with 10 bases between. Germline V CDR1 and CDR2: MNHEY, SVGAGI. The CDR3 is CASSYAPTSNYGYTF. The CDR3 bases are TGTGCCAGCAGTTACGCTCCTACGTCTAACTATGGCTACACCTTC.

The chain carries TRBV5-5 and TRBJ1-1, with D possibly TRBD1 on 6 matching bases. Trimming stripped 4 bases from V and 3 bases from J, with 19 bases between. CDR1 and CDR2 from the germline V gene are SGHKS and YYEKEE (reference sequence). The CDR3 extends over 16 amino acids. The chain's CDR3 is CASSRTGLESYTEAFF. The CDR3 DNA is TGTGCCAGCAGCCGAACAGGGTTGGAATCGTACACTGAAGCTTTCTTT.

J is TRBJ2-3 and V is TRBV27; TRBD2 aligns across 14 bases. V lost 1 base and J lost 3; bases outside the gene matches: 0. This CDR3 comprises 16 residues. Germline-derived CDR1 and CDR2 are MNHEY and SMNVEV (reference sequence). Here the CDR3 reads CASSLWTSGRTDTQYF. The CDR3 nucleotides are TGTGCCAGCAGTTTATGGACTAGCGGGAGGACAGATACGCAGTATTTT.

The chain is built from TRBV19 and TRBJ2-2, with D perhaps TRBD1 (5 bases). Germline V gene lookup returns CDR1 LNHDA and CDR2 SQIVND (reference sequence). This CDR3 region has 17 residues. V shed 3 bases and J shed 3 bases, with 17 bases lying between them. CDR3 region: CASSIVGHAKDTGELFF. The CDR3, as DNA: TGTGCCAGTAGTATTGTGGGGCACGCGAAGGACACCGGGGAGCTGTTTTTT.